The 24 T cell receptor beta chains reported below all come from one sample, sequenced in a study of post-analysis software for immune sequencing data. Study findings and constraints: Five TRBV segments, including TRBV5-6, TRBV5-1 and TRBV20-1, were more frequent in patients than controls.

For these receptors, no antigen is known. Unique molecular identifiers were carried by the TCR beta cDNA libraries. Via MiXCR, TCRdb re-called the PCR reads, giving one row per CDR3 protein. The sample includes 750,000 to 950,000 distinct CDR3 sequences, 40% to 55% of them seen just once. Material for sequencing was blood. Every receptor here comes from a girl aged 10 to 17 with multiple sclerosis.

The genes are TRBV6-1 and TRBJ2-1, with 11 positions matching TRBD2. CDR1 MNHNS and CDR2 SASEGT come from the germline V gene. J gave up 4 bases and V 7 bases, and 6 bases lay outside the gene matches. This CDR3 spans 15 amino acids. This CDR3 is CASTRGTSGYNEQFF. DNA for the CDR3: TGTGCCAGCACGAGGGGGACTAGCGGTTACAATGAGCAGTTCTTC.

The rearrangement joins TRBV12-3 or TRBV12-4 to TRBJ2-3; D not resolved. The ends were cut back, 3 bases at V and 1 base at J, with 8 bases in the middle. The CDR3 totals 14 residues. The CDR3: CASSFNQGTDTQYF. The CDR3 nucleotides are TGTGCCAGCAGTTTCAACCAAGGCACAGATACGCAGTATTTT.

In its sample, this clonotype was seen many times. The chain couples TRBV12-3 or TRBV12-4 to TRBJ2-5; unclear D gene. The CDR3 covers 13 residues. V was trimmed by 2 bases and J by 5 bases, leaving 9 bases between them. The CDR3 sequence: CASSLYSRETQYF. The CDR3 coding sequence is TGTGCCAGCAGTTTATATTCGAGGGAGACCCAGTACTTC.

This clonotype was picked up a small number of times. The CDR3 DNA reads TGCGCCAGCAGCTGGGGTCAGGGGGCAGGCGAGCAGTACTTC. As protein: CASSWGQGAGEQYF. The chain combines TRBV5-1 with TRBJ2-7, with 8 bases fitting TRBD1. The CDR3 consists of 14 residues. Germline trimming cut 3 bases from V and 6 bases from J; bases unmatched to any gene: 8. The V gene's germline CDR1 is SGHRS and CDR2 YFSETQ.

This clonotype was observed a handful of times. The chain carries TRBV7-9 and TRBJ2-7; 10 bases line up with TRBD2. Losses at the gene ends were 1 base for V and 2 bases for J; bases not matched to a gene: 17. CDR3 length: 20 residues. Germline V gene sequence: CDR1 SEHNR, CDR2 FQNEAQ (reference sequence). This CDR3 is CASSLGEAGTSAYETYEQYF. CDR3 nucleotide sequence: TGTGCCAGCAGCTTAGGCGAGGCGGGGACTAGCGCATATGAGACCTACGAGCAGTACTTC.

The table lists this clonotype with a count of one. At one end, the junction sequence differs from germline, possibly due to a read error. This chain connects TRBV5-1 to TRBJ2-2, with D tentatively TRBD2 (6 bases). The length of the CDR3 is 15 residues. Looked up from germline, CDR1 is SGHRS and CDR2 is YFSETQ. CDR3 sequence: CASSLAGSNTGELLF. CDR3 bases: TGCGCCAGCAGCTTAGCGGGTTCGAACACCGGGGAGCTGCTTTTT.

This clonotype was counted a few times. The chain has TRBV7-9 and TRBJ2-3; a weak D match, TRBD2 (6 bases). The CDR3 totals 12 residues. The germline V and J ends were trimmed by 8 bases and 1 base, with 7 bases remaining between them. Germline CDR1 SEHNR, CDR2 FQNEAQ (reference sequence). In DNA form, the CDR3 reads TGTGCCAGCCGACTAGGCACAGATACGCAGTATTTT. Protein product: CASRLGTDTQYF.

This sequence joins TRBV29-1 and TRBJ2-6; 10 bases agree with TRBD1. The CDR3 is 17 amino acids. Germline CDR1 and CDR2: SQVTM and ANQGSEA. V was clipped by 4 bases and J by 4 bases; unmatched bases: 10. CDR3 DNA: TGCAGCGTTGTGGAGACAGGGGGCGCCTCAGGGGCCAACGTCCTGACTTTC. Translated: CSVVETGGASGANVLTF.

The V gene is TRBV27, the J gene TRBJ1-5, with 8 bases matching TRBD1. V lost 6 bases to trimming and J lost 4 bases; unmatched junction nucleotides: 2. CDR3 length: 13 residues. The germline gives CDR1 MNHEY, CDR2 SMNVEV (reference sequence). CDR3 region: CASRDRANQPQHF. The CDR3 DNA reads TGTGCCAGCAGGGACAGGGCGAATCAGCCCCAGCATTTT.

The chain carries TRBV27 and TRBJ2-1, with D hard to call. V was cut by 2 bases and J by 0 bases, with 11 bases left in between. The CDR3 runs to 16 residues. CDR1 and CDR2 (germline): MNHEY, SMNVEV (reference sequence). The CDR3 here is CASSLTEAYSYNEQFF. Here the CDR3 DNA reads TGTGCCAGCAGTTTAACCGAGGCTTACTCCTACAATGAGCAGTTCTTC.

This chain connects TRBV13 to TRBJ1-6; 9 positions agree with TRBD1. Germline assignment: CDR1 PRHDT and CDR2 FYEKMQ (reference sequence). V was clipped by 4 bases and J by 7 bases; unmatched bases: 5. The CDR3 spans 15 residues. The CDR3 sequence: CASSYTGTGNSPLHF. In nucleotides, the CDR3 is TGTGCCAGCAGCTATACGGGGACAGGGAATTCACCCCTCCACTTT.

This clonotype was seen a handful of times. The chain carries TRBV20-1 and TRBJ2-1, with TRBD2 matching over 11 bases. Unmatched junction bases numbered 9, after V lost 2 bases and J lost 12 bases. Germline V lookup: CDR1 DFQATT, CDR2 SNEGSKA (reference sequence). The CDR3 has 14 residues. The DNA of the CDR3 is TGCAGTGCTAGACTAGCGGGAGGCCTAATATCGCAGTTCTTC. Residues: CSARLAGGLISQFF.

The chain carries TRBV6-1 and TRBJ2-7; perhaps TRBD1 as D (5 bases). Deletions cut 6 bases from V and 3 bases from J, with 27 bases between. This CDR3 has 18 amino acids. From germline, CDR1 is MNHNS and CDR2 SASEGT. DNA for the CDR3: TGTGCCAGCAGATCAGGGCAGCCTCGCTTTTCCACAGTCTACGAGCAGTACTTC. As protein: CASRSGQPRFSTVYEQYF.

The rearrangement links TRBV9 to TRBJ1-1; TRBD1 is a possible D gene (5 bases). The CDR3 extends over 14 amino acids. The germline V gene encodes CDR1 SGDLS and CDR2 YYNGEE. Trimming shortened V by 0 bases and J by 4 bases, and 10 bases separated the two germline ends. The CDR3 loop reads CASSVGEGITEAFF. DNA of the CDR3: TGTGCCAGCAGCGTAGGTGAGGGGATCACTGAAGCTTTCTTT.

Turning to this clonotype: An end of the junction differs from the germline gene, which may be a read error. The CDR3: CASTEHRGETEVFF. The CDR3 bases are TGTGCCAGCACCGAACACAGGGGAGAGACTGAAGTTTTCTTT. V is TRBV6-1 and J is TRBJ1-1, with TRBD1 matching 7 bases. CDR1 and CDR2 (germline): MNHNS, SASEGT. This CDR3 comprises 14 residues.

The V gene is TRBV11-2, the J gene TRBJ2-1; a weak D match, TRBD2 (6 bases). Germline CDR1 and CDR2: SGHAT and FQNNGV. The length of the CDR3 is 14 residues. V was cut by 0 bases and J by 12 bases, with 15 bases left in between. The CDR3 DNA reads TGTGCCAGCAGCTTAGATCTACTAGCAGTTGTGCAGTTCTTC. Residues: CASSLDLLAVVQFF.

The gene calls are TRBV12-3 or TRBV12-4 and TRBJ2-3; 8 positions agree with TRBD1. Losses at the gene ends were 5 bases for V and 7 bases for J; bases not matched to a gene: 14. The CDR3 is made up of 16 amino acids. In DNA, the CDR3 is TGTGCCAGCAGTCCCGGGTGGGGACAGGAGGCAAATACGCAGTATTTT. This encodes CASSPGWGQEANTQYF.

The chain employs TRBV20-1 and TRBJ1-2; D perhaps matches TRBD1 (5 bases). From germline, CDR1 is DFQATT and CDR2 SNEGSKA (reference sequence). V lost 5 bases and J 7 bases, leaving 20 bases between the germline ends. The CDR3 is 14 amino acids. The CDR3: CSALGTPRTIGYTF. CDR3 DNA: TGCAGTGCTCTTGGGACTCCTAGGACCATTGGCTACACCTTC.

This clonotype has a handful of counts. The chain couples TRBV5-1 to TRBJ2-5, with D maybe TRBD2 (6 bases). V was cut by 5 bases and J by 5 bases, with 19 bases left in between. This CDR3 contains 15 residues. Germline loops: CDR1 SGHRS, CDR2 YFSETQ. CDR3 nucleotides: TGCGCCAGCAGAGAGGGACTCGGGAGAGGGGAGACCCAGTACTTC. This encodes CASREGLGRGETQYF.

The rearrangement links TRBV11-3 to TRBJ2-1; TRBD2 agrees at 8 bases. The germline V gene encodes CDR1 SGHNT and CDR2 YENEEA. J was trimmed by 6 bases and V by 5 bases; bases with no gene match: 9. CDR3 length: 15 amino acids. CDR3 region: CASSAGAGVGNEQFF. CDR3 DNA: TGTGCCAGCAGCGCGGGAGCGGGAGTCGGCAATGAGCAGTTCTTC.

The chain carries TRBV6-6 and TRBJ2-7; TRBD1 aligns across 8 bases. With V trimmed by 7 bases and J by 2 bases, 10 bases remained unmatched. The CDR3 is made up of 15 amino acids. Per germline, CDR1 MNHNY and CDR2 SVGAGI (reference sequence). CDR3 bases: TGTGCCAGCATACCCAACTTACAGGGGGCCTACGAGCAGTACTTC. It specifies CASIPNLQGAYEQYF.

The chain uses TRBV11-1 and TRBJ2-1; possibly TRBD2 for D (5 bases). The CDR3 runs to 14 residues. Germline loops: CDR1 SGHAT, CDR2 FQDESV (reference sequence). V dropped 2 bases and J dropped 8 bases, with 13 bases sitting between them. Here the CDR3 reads CASSLSGLAYEQFF. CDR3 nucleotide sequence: TGTGCCAGCAGCTTATCGGGCCTAGCTTATGAGCAGTTCTTC. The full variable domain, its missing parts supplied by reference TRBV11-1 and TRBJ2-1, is EAEVAQSPRYKITEKSQAVAFWCDPISGHATLYWYRQILGQGPELLVQFQDESVVDDSQLPKDRFSAERLKGVDSTLKIQPAELGDSAMYLCASSLSGLAYEQFFGPGTRLTVL.

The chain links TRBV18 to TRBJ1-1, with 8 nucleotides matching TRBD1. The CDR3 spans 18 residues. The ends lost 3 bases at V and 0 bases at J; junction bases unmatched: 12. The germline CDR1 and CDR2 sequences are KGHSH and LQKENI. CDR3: CASSPTWAGGGLNTEAFF. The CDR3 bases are TGTGCCAGCTCACCGACGTGGGCAGGGGGCGGTTTGAACACTGAAGCTTTCTTT.

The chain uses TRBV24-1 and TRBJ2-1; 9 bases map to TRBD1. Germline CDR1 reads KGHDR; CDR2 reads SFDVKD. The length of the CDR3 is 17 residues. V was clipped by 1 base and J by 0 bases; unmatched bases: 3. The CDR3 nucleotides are TGTGCCACCAGTGATTTAGGGGGACAGGGCTCCTACAATGAGCAGTTCTTC. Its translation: CATSDLGGQGSYNEQFF.